This T cell receptor (beta chain) is drawn from a study of response to subunit inactivated influenza vaccine. The CDR3 consists of 16 residues. The germline V gene has CDR1 DFQATT and CDR2 SNEGSKA (reference sequence). V lost 0 bases, J lost 0 bases, and 4 bases stayed unmatched. TCRdb independently ran MiXCR on the RT-PCR reads; one entry per CDR3 protein. The sample has approximately 530,000 distinct CDR3 sequences, roughly 7.9% seen once. This clonotype occurred a few times. This chain uses TRBV20-1 with TRBJ2-1, with TRBD2 matching 8 bases. This TCR derives from a man aged 50 to 69 who received an inactivated influenza vaccine. This material consisted of PBMCs from blood, taken around 25 months after vaccination. CDR3 residues: CSARDPTSASYNEQFF. In nucleotides, the CDR3 is TGCAGTGCTAGAGACCCGACTAGCGCCTCCTACAATGAGCAGTTCTTC.